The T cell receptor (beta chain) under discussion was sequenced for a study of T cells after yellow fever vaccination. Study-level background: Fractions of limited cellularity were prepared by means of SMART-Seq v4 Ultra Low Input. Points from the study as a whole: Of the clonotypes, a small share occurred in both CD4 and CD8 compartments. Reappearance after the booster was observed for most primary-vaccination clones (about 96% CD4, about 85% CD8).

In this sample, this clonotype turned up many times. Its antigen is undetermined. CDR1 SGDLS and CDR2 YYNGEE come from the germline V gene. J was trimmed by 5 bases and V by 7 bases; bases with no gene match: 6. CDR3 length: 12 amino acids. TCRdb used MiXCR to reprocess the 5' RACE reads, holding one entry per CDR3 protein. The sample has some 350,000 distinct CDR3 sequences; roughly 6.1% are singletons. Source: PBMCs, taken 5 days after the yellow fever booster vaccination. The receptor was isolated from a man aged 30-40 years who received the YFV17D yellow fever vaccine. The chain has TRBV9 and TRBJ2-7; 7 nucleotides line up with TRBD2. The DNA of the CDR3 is TGTGCCAGCGGGAGGGCCCATGACGAGCAGTACTTC. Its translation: CASGRAHDEQYF.